This T cell receptor beta chain appears in the sequencing data of a study of blood T cells in healthy people across ages. Notes on this clonotype: Its specificity is not known.

With a J-beta primer mix and a sample-barcoded 5' primer, a second PCR ran about 7 to 11 cycles. Every single cDNA molecule received a tag from a template-switch adaptor with 12 random nucleotides. In TCRdb, the 5' RACE reads were re-called with MiXCR into one record per CDR3 protein. Among over 700,000 distinct CDR3 sequences, 50% to 65% were seen once, and the ten largest hold 41%. The CDR3 is 13 residues long. V lost 4 bases to trimming and J lost 4 bases; unmatched junction nucleotides: 3. Per the germline V gene, CDR1 is SNHLY and CDR2 is FYNNEI. General study points: Underestimates were what the diversity estimates from one million T cells were considered to be. While age rose, TCR beta diversity per million T cells dropped in a roughly linear way.

The chain is built from TRBV2 and TRBJ2-5; 7 positions match TRBD1. The sequenced material came from blood. The receptor was isolated from a man of 80 years or more in good health. In DNA, the CDR3 is TGTGCCAGCAGTGGGGGACAGCGAGAGACCCAGTACTTC. It yields the protein CASSGGQRETQYF.